Below are 19 T cell receptor beta chains sequenced from a single sample in a study of cytomegalovirus exposure and HLA in healthy donors. The PCR was carried out with 60 Vbeta primers and 13 Jbeta primers. Method: immunoSEQ multiplex PCR; TCRdb's copy keeps in-frame clones and lacks some. The table lists about 70,000 clones, 70% to 75% of them singletons. Specimen: PBMCs. The receptors derive from a human donor in good health.

The chain joins TRBV27 to TRBJ1-2, with a possible D match to TRBD1 (5 bases). Trimming removed 6 bases from V and 8 bases from J, with 13 bases in between. Germline loops: CDR1 MNHEY, CDR2 SMNVEV (reference sequence). This CDR3 region has 12 residues. The CDR3: CASRGLVYGYTF. The CDR3 nucleotides are TGTGCCAGCAGGGGACTTGTTTACGGCTACACCTTC.

This clone has more than one count but fewer than ten. The chain links TRBV18 to TRBJ1-5; 7 positions agree with TRBD1. The CDR3 is 14 residues long. V shed 1 base, J shed 8 bases, and the junction held 5 bases outside the gene matches. The germline gives CDR1 KGHSH, CDR2 LQKENI. For the CDR3, the DNA is TGTGCCAGCTCACCACAGCAGGGGGATGAGCCCCAGCATTTT. Translating gives CASSPQQGDEPQHF.

This clone appeared a single time. This chain connects TRBV9 to TRBJ1-1, with no clear D. This CDR3 comprises 14 residues. Trimming took off 0 bases at V and 0 bases at J, with 6 bases between the two ends. CDR1 and CDR2 (germline): SGDLS, YYNGEE. The DNA of the CDR3 is TGTGCCAGCAGCGTAGAGGCGGTGAACACTGAAGCTTTCTTT. Its protein product is CASSVEAVNTEAFF.

The chain is built from TRBV7-9 and TRBJ1-5, with a tentative D call TRBD1 (6 bases). The V gene lost 3 bases and the J gene lost 1 base, with 13 bases spanning the gap. The CDR3 totals 16 residues. The germline CDR1 and CDR2 sequences are SEHNR and FQNEAQ (reference sequence). CDR3 coding DNA: TGTGCCAGCAGCTTCGGGGGGGCTTTAAGCAATCAGCCCCAGCATTTT. Its protein product is CASSFGGALSNQPQHF.

V usage is TRBV25-1 and J usage is TRBJ2-1; TRBD2 might be the D (5 bases). The CDR3 has 13 amino acids. V lost 4 bases to trimming and J lost 8 bases, with 12 bases between them. Germline CDR1 MGHDK, CDR2 SYGVNS. The CDR3 protein is CASSGTRKDEQFF. The CDR3 nucleotides are TGTGCCAGCAGTGGCACTAGAAAGGATGAGCAGTTCTTC.

This clone was counted a single time. The chain has TRBV5-1 and TRBJ2-7; TRBD1 agrees at 8 bases. Germline CDR1 reads SGHRS; CDR2 reads YFSETQ. This CDR3 is 14 amino acids long. After removal of 4 bases from V and 4 bases from J, the junction contained 7 bases not matched to a gene. CDR3 amino acids: CASSARDRMYEQYF. The DNA of the CDR3 is TGCGCCAGCAGCGCCCGGGACAGGATGTACGAGCAGTACTTC.

J is TRBJ1-2 and V is TRBV10-3; perhaps TRBD1 as D (5 bases). Germline CDR1 is ENHRY and CDR2 is SYGVKD. The CDR3 runs 16 residues. Trimming took 8 bases from V and 4 from J, leaving 23 bases between them. DNA of the CDR3: TGTGCCATCGGCTCGGACACCGACGATATTTTCTATGGCTACACCTTC. As protein: CAIGSDTDDIFYGYTF.

The table lists this clone with a count of one. The chain combines TRBV10-1 with TRBJ2-7; weak D call: TRBD2 (6 bases). The CDR3 runs 13 residues. The germline gives CDR1 WNHNN, CDR2 SYGVQD (reference sequence). The V and J ends lost 5 bases and 6 bases respectively, with 14 bases between them. DNA for the CDR3: TGCGCCAGCAGTAGCGGCGGGGAAGGCGAGCAGTACTTC. Protein: CASSSGGEGEQYF.

The J gene is TRBJ1-5, the V gene TRBV4-1, with 8 bases aligning to TRBD1. The CDR3 length is 16 residues. CDR1 and CDR2 (germline): MGHRA, YSYEKL. V shed 4 bases and J 1 base; nucleotides not matched to a gene: 6. The CDR3 spells CASSPQGASSNQPQHF. CDR3 coding DNA: TGCGCCAGCAGCCCCCAGGGGGCCAGCAGCAATCAGCCCCAGCATTTT.

This clone was counted only a few times. This chain links TRBV4-1 with TRBJ1-5; a possible D gene is TRBD1 (5 bases). The CDR3 has 15 amino acids. Looked up from germline, CDR1 is MGHRA and CDR2 is YSYEKL. Trimming removed 0 bases from V and 4 bases from J, with 10 bases in between. The CDR3 loop reads CASSQDDSLNQPQHF. CDR3 sequence (DNA): TGCGCCAGCAGCCAAGATGACAGCCTAAATCAGCCCCAGCATTTT.

The chain recombines TRBV7-9 with TRBJ2-3; 7 nucleotides line up with TRBD2. V shed 1 base and J 5 bases; nucleotides not matched to a gene: 6. The germline gives CDR1 SEHNR, CDR2 FQNEAQ (reference sequence). The length of the CDR3 is 15 residues. The CDR3 DNA sequence: TGTGCCAGCAGCTTAGGCGCGGGAGTCAGAGATACGCAGTATTTT. This codes for CASSLGAGVRDTQYF.

This chain connects TRBV13 to TRBJ2-7; 7 nucleotides line up with TRBD2. This CDR3 spans 13 amino acids. With 4 bases clipped from V and 2 bases from J, the junction kept 2 bases outside the gene matches. Looked up from germline, CDR1 is PRHDT and CDR2 is FYEKMQ (reference sequence). CDR3: CASSSRGAYEQYF. The DNA for the CDR3 is TGTGCCAGCAGCTCACGGGGGGCCTACGAGCAGTACTTC. Full variable domain (rest looked up from reference TRBV13 and TRBJ2-7): AAGVIQSPRHLIKEKRETATLKCYPIPRHDTVYWYQQGPGQDPQFLISFYEKMQSDKGSIPDRFSAQQFSDYHSELNMSSLELGDSALYFCASSSRGAYEQYFGPGTRLTVT.

The chain joins TRBV5-4 to TRBJ1-1; 7 bases fit TRBD1. After removal of 0 bases from V and 0 bases from J, the junction contained 2 bases not matched to a gene. CDR1 is SGHNT and CDR2 is YYREEE in the germline V gene (reference sequence). The CDR3 is made up of 15 amino acids. CDR3 sequence reads: CASSLADRMNTEAFF. DNA for the CDR3: TGTGCCAGCAGCTTGGCGGACAGGATGAACACTGAAGCTTTCTTT.

This rearrangement joins TRBV9 to TRBJ2-2; 8 bases are a match to TRBD2. Germline V gene lookup returns CDR1 SGDLS and CDR2 YYNGEE. J was trimmed by 3 bases and V by 7 bases; bases with no gene match: 8. CDR3 length: 15 amino acids. The chain's CDR3 is CASSGGRLDTGELFF. The CDR3 region has the DNA TGTGCCAGCTCGGGAGGGCGCCTTGACACCGGGGAGCTGTTTTTT.

This clone was observed once. The chain links TRBV30 to TRBJ2-7; D is possibly TRBD2 (6 bases). CDR3 length: 12 amino acids. Trimming pared 7 bases from V and 5 bases from J, leaving 15 bases between. CDR1 and CDR2 (germline): GTSNPN, SVGIG (reference sequence). In DNA form, the CDR3 reads TGTGCCTTCAGCCTAGCGACCCACGAGCAGTACTTC. Its translation: CAFSLATHEQYF.

This clone was detected once. V gene TRBV5-1 combines with J gene TRBJ1-3; 7 nucleotides align to TRBD1. CDR1 is SGHRS, CDR2 YFSETQ, per germline. V trimming: 4 bases; J trimming: 0 bases; junction bases outside the gene matches: 7. The CDR3 extends over 16 amino acids. For the CDR3, the DNA is TGCGCCAGCAGCAGACAGGGATTTAGCTCTGGAAACACCATATATTTT. It is translated as CASSRQGFSSGNTIYF.

This clone was observed once. The chain employs TRBV14 and TRBJ2-3; no definite D call. The CDR3 runs 12 residues. V was shortened by 4 bases and J by 7 bases, with 9 bases between the two germline ends. Germline CDR1 and CDR2: SGHDN and FVKESK. This CDR3 reads CASSRVLNTQYF. DNA of the CDR3: TGTGCCAGCAGCCGTGTACTAAATACGCAGTATTTT.

Here the CDR3 reads CASSGGTGLYDTF. The CDR3, as DNA: TGTGCCAGCAGTGGGGGTACAGGGTTGTACGACACCTTC. This chain connects TRBV6-1 to TRBJ1-2; TRBD1 might be the D (6 bases). The V end lost 4 bases, the J end lost 12 bases, and 18 bases lay between the germline ends. CDR3 length equals 13 residues. Germline V gene sequence: CDR1 MNHNS, CDR2 SASEGT.

This clone has more than one count but fewer than ten. Other DNA sequences within the sample encode an identical CDR3. The V and J genes are TRBV19 and TRBJ1-2, with a tentative D call TRBD1 (6 bases). The CDR3 loop spans 13 amino acids. The V end was cut by 3 bases, the J end by 4 bases, with 9 bases between. Germline V CDR1 and CDR2: LNHDA, SQIVND (reference sequence). As DNA, the CDR3 is TGTGCCAGTAGTATCCCACAGGGCTATGGCTACACCTTC. Its protein product is CASSIPQGYGYTF.